This TCR beta chain is from a study of technical replicates of blood from four donors. The junction had 9 bases not matched to a gene; V was cut back by 4 bases and J by 0 bases. Germline values: CDR1 SGHAT, CDR2 FQNNGV. The CDR3 runs to 17 residues. Produced via immunoSEQ multiplex PCR; TCRdb's table is partial and in-frame only. The table shows approximately 44,000 clones, with 90% to 97% occurring only once. Sample: T cells isolated from PBMCs. The sequence derives from a human donor in good health. The chain recombines TRBV11-2 with TRBJ2-1; TRBD1 matches 7 bases. The CDR3 DNA is TGTGCCAGCAGCTCACAAGCTAGGGGGCGCTCCTACAATGAGCAGTTCTTC. It yields the protein CASSSQARGRSYNEQFF.